This T cell receptor beta chain was obtained from a study of T cells in Graves' hyperthyroidism and ophthalmopathy (dated by TCRdb to between 2018 and 2021). Broadly, across the study: Peripheral blood samples were taken at initial diagnosis, before any treatment was given. TCR V-J signatures able to tell the groups apart were searched for in a discovery cohort of 100 patients, of whom 43 had Graves' ophthalmopathy and around 56 had stable Graves' hyperthyroidism. An independent validation cohort of under 20 hyperthyroidism patients and more than 15 patients who later progressed to ophthalmopathy tested prospective prediction of ophthalmopathy. For training and testing, the approximately 97 patients in the discovery cohort were randomly divided in a 7:3 ratio. The study also compared thyroid tissue and blood T-cell repertoires from several Graves' hyperthyroidism patients. Following sampling, methimazole starting at 30 mg daily was given to hyperthyroidism patients, and high-dose intravenous methylprednisolone was given to ophthalmopathy patients. According to the paper, TCR Vbeta CDR3 sequencing was carried out on around 140 peripheral blood samples, which came from approximately 43 ophthalmopathy, around 74 hyperthyroidism and roughly 17 progressor patients. Study-wide conclusions, independent of this receptor: In validation, progression to ophthalmopathy was predicted by the model with 70.59% sensitivity and 72% to 85% specificity, a median of around 6.5 months before onset. A model built on a 13 V-J signature distinguished ophthalmopathy from stable hyperthyroidism, reaching around 90% sensitivity and around 81% specificity in cross-validation and 80%/75% in testing. No statistical method was used to fix the sample size in advance, and group allocation was not hidden from the investigators. Most expanded thyroid clonotypes (frequency above 0.001) were also detected in blood, suggesting blood repertoires may reflect thyroid immune responses.

In the ophthalmopathy patients, disease was moderately to severely active, with a Clinical Activity Score of 3 or more, a NOSPECS grade of 4 or more, and a duration of less than 3 months. The study excluded patients with uncontrolled infections, other autoimmune diseases, pregnancy or lactation. Diagnoses were based on clinical symptoms, serum thyroxine and TRAb, thyroid ultrasound and orbital computed tomography. PBMCs were isolated from 10 ml of fresh peripheral blood by Ficoll-Paque density gradient centrifugation. Total RNA was extracted using Trizol reagent, and RNA quality was assessed on an Agilent 2100 Bioanalyzer. The TCR beta CDR3 regions were amplified from RNA transcripts. For the first round of RT-PCR on the TCR CDR3, the HTBI primer set was used together with the Qiagen OneStep RT-PCR kit. Libraries were constructed in a second round of multiplex PCR, after which size selection and purification were carried out. Sequencing of the libraries was done on an Illumina HiSeq2000 using paired-end 100 bp reads. Concerning the study's data processing: SOAPnuke was used to process the raw data, removing reads that contained adapters or uncalled bases, had a mean Phred below 15, or lacked an exact match to the constant primer or identifier. COPE v1.2.5 was used to merge high-quality paired reads, and clonotypes were defined as unique nucleotide sequences. MiTCR v1.1 was used to align clonotypes to the IMGT TRBV, TRBD and TRBJ reference segments. Only V-J combinations with frequency above 0.0001, covering about 99% of repertoires, were analysed. A TCS score was defined as the ratio of F50 (clonal expansion) to E x V (chaos), with BLOSUM62-based TCRdist applied between CDR3 peptides within each V-J. Welch's t-statistics and random forest reduced several hundred V-J features to 13, which were used in a naive Bayes classifier (R e1071). TCRdb took the public reads, trimmed them with fastp at Q25, ran MiXCR for clone calling and kept in-frame beta chains. A single entry per CDR3 protein holds the most common genes and DNA from its merged rows. TCRdb's processing, not the authors', yielded these V and J calls. This sample holds approximately 530,000 distinct CDR3 sequences; about 20% were observed only once. The ten largest account for approximately 50% of the sample.

This clonotype was detected many times. Its specific antigen is unknown. No DNA is shown, since the ends of the CDR3 on it are uncertain; the CDR3 is the one TCRdb lists. Taken from the germline V gene (reference sequence), the CDR1 and CDR2 loops are MNHEY and SMNVEV. CDR3 length: 14 amino acids, cysteine to phenylalanine. This receptor was taken from a middle-aged man with Graves' ophthalmopathy. The rearrangement joined TRBV27 to TRBJ1-2; the table's D call TRBD1 went unverified against the DNA. Sequencing was done on a sample of blood. The CDR3 corresponds to CASSTSTGGYGYTF.